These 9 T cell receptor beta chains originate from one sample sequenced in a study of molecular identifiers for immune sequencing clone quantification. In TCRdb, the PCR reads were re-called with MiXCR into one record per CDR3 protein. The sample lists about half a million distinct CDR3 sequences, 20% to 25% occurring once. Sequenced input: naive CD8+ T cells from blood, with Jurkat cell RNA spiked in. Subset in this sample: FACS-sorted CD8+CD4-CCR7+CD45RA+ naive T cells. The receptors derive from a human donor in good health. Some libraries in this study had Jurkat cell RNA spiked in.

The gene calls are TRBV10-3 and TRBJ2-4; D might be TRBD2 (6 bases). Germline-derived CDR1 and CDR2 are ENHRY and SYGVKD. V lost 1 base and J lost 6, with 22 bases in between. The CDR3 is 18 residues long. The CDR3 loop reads CAISELASSRELRNIQYF. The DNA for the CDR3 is TGTGCCATCAGTGAGTTGGCCTCATCACGGGAGCTGAGAAACATTCAGTACTTC.

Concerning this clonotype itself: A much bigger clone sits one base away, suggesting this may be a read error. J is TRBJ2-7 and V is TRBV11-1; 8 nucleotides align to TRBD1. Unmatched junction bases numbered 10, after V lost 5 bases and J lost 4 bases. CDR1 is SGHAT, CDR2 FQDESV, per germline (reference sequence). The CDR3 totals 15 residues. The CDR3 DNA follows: TGTGCCAGCAGCACCACTCGGACAGGGCGGTACGAGCAGTACTTC. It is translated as CASSTTRTGRYEQYF.

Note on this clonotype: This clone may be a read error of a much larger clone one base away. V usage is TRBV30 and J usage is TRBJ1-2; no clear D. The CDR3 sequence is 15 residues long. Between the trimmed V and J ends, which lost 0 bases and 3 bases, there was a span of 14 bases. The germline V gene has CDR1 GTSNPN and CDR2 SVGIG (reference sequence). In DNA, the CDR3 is TGTGCCTGGAGTGTACACTTGAGCAGTCACTATGGCTACACCTTC. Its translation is CAWSVHLSSHYGYTF.

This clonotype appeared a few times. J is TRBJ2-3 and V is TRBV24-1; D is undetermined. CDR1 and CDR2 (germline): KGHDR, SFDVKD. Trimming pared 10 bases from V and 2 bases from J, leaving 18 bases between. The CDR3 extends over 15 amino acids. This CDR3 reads CATEVSPRYTDTQYF. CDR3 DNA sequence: TGTGCCACGGAAGTCTCTCCTCGTTACACAGATACGCAGTATTTT.

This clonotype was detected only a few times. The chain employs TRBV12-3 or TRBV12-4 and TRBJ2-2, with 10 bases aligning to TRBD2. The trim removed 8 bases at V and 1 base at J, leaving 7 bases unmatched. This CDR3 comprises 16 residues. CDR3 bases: TGTGCCAGCGGGGTAGCGGGGGGTCAGAACACCGGGGAGCTGTTTTTT. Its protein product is CASGVAGGQNTGELFF.

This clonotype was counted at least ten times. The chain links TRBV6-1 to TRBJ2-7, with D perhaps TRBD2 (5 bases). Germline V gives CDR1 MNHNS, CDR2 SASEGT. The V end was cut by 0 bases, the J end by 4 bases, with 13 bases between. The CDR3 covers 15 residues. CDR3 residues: CASSEAGGAWYEQYF. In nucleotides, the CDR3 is TGTGCCAGCAGTGAAGCTGGAGGTGCCTGGTACGAGCAGTACTTC.

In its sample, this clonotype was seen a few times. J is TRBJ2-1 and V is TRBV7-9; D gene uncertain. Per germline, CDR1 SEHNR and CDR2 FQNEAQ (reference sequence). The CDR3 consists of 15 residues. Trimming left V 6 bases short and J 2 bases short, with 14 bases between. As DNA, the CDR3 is TGTGCCAGCAGGCCTGGGGTTGGCGCCTACAATGAGCAGTTCTTC. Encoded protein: CASRPGVGAYNEQFF.

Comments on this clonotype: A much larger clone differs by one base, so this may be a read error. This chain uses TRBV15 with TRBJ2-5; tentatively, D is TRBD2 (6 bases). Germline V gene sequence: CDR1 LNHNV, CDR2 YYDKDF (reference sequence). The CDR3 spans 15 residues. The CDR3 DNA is TGTGCCACCGGCAGGGCCCGGACTAAATCCGAGACCCAGTACTTC. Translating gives CATGRARTKSETQYF.

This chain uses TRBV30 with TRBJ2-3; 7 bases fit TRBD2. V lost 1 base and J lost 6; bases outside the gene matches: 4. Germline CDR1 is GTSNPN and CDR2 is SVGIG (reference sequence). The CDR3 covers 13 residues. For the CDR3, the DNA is TGTGCCTGGAGTGGAGCGGGAATGGATACGCAGTATTTT. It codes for CAWSGAGMDTQYF.